One and the same sample provided the 27 T cell receptor beta chains below, sequenced in a study of cytomegalovirus exposure and HLA in healthy donors (dated by TCRdb to 2016 to 2017). Libraries came from the immunoSEQ multiplex PCR assay. For the multiplex PCR, a mixture combining 60 forward primers for TCR Vbeta segments and 13 reverse primers for TCR Jbeta segments was used. Entries here come from immuneACCESS through TCRdb and include only in-frame sequences with V and J called. Some clones fail to appear in such tables; in the studies checked, an unresolved V gene covers under half of the shortfall, and the cause of the remainder is unknown. The sample yields roughly 250,000 clones; 80% were counted once. The top ten clonotypes cover about 0.3% of the sample. Material: PBMCs. These receptors were collected from a girl aged 2-10 years in good health and CMV-seronegative.

The chain uses TRBV7-9 and TRBJ1-1; D not resolved. CDR1 is SEHNR, CDR2 FQNEAQ, per germline (reference sequence). CDR3 length equals 11 residues. V was cut by 10 bases and J by 3 bases, with 9 bases left in between. Here the CDR3 DNA reads TGTGCCACCGCGTCCGACACTGAAGCTTTCTTT. This codes for CATASDTEAFF.

The gene calls are TRBV9 and TRBJ2-7; TRBD1 matches 9 bases. Germline values: CDR1 SGDLS, CDR2 YYNGEE. CDR3 length equals 14 residues. Unmatched junction bases numbered 6, after V lost 3 bases and J lost 5 bases. CDR3 sequence (DNA): TGTGCCAGCAGCGCCAGGGGACAGGGACACGAGCAGTACTTC. Its protein is CASSARGQGHEQYF.

J is TRBJ2-1 and V is TRBV29-1; TRBD2 agrees at 11 bases. This CDR3 spans 14 amino acids. V dropped 8 bases and J dropped 6; count of bases not matched to a gene: 9. The germline gives CDR1 SQVTM, CDR2 ANQGSEA. As DNA, the CDR3 is TGCAGCTTACGTAGCGGGGGGGCCGGCAATGAGCAGTTCTTC. This gives the protein CSLRSGGAGNEQFF.

The chain couples TRBV10-1 to TRBJ1-5; no clear D gene. Per germline, CDR1 WNHNN and CDR2 SYGVQD (reference sequence). Trimming took 10 bases from V and 3 from J, leaving 16 bases between them. The CDR3 loop spans 14 amino acids. CDR3 protein: CATAGVWINQPQHF. DNA for the CDR3: TGCGCCACCGCCGGGGTTTGGATCAATCAGCCCCAGCATTTT.

The chain employs TRBV10-2 and TRBJ2-7; TRBD1 matches 11 bases. J was trimmed by 2 bases and V by 5 bases; bases with no gene match: 5. CDR1 WSHSY and CDR2 SAAADI come from the germline V gene. The CDR3 runs to 15 residues. CDR3 nucleotides: TGCGCCAGCAGTCTACCGGGACAGGGGGCCTACGAGCAGTACTTC. Translating it yields CASSLPGQGAYEQYF.

The CDR3 reads CASSPEPGQGLFGLFF. CDR3 nucleotides: TGTGCCAGCAGCCCGGAGCCGGGACAGGGGTTATTTGGTCTGTTTTTT. The J gene is TRBJ1-4, the V gene TRBV4-2, with 10 bases matching TRBD1. Trimming cost V 4 bases and J 14 bases; bases outside gene matches: 16. Germline CDR1 reads LGHNA; CDR2 reads YNFKEQ. This CDR3 has 16 residues.

The chain carries TRBV5-1 and TRBJ2-7; D perhaps matches TRBD2 (6 bases). Germline CDR1 is SGHRS and CDR2 is YFSETQ. Trimming pared 4 bases from V and 3 bases from J, leaving 14 bases between. CDR3 length equals 14 residues. The chain's CDR3 is CASSEGLSLYEQYF. The CDR3 DNA sequence: TGCGCCAGCAGCGAGGGACTCAGTCTCTACGAGCAGTACTTC.

The chain recombines TRBV9 with TRBJ1-3; the D gene is possibly TRBD1 (5 bases). The CDR3 consists of 14 residues. Germline-derived CDR1 and CDR2 are SGDLS and YYNGEE. Trimming cost V 4 bases and J 1 base, with 9 bases left between them. CDR3: CASSRRVSGNTIYF. The CDR3 DNA reads TGTGCCAGCAGCCGCAGGGTTTCTGGAAACACCATATATTTT.

CDR3 amino acids: CASSQDPGQGASHYGYTF. The CDR3 nucleotides read TGCGCCAGCAGCCAAGATCCGGGACAGGGGGCCTCTCACTATGGCTACACCTTC. The chain uses TRBV4-1 and TRBJ1-2; 12 bases are shared with TRBD1. Germline CDR1 MGHRA, CDR2 YSYEKL. The CDR3 consists of 18 residues. The ends lost 0 bases at V and 3 bases at J; junction bases unmatched: 8.

For the CDR3, the DNA is TGTGCCAGCAGCTCACTCGTTTTGGGCCAGCCCCAGCATTTT. This sequence encodes CASSSLVLGQPQHF. V usage is TRBV7-8 and J usage is TRBJ1-5; D is uncertain. V lost 4 bases, J lost 7 bases, and 14 bases lay in between. The V gene's germline CDR1 is SGHVS and CDR2 FQNEAQ. This CDR3 has 14 amino acids. Looking up the rest from reference TRBV7-8 and TRBJ1-5 gives the full variable domain: GAGVSQSPRYKVAKRGQDVALRCDPISGHVSLFWYQQALGQGPEFLTYFQNEAQLDKSGLPSDRFFAERPEGSVSTLKIQRTQQEDSAVYLCASSSLVLGQPQHFGDGTRLSIL.

The chain recombines TRBV9 with TRBJ1-4; TRBD1 is a possible D gene (6 bases). This CDR3 contains 15 residues. With 4 bases removed from V and 6 bases from J, the gap between germline ends came to 16 bases. In germline, CDR1 is SGDLS, CDR2 YYNGEE. The CDR3 sequence is CASSLAGASYEKLFF. The CDR3 region has the DNA TGTGCCAGCAGCTTAGCAGGGGCGTCTTATGAAAAACTGTTTTTT.

V is TRBV19 and J is TRBJ2-7; 7 bases match TRBD1. V dropped 7 bases and J dropped 1; count of bases not matched to a gene: 7. This CDR3 has 14 residues. Germline CDR1 and CDR2: LNHDA and SQIVND (reference sequence). CDR3 loop: CASTQGEPSYEQYF. In DNA, the CDR3 is TGTGCCAGTACCCAGGGGGAGCCATCCTACGAGCAGTACTTC.

In its sample, this clone was seen a few times. CDR3 sequence reads: CASRSGQGLPLHF. CDR3 nucleotides: TGTGCCAGCAGGTCGGGACAGGGGTTACCCCTCCACTTT. The rearrangement uses TRBV27 and TRBJ1-6, with 10 bases lining up with TRBD1. V shed 6 bases and J 12 bases; nucleotides not matched to a gene: 5. The CDR3 runs to 13 residues. Germline CDR1 reads MNHEY; CDR2 reads SMNVEV (reference sequence).

This chain's CDR3 is CASSLNGRTYEQYF. The CDR3 nucleotides read TGTGCCAGCAGCTTAAACGGGAGGACGTACGAGCAGTACTTC. The J gene is TRBJ2-7, the V gene TRBV7-2; 7 nucleotides match TRBD2. V lost 2 bases to trimming and J lost 4 bases; unmatched junction nucleotides: 5. The CDR3 covers 14 residues. The germline V gene encodes CDR1 SGHTA and CDR2 FQGNSA.

The chain carries TRBV5-5 and TRBJ2-5; D may be TRBD1 (7 bases). The CDR3 has 14 amino acids. Germline V gene lookup returns CDR1 SGHKS and CDR2 YYEKEE (reference sequence). Trimming took off 4 bases at V and 4 bases at J, with 14 bases between the two ends. Here the CDR3 DNA reads TGTGCCAGCAGCCAGAACAGGGGAGGAGAGACCCAGTACTTC. Protein sequence: CASSQNRGGETQYF.

This clone was observed a handful of times. The genes are TRBV5-1 and TRBJ2-7; TRBD1 aligns across 10 bases. The CDR3 spans 14 residues. CDR1 is SGHRS and CDR2 is YFSETQ in the germline V gene. The V gene end was trimmed by 2 bases and the J gene end by 11 bases; junction bases not matched to a gene: 10. The CDR3 reads CASSFAADRGKKYF. The CDR3 DNA reads as TGCGCCAGCAGCTTCGCCGCGGACAGGGGGAAGAAGTACTTC.

This clone has just a few counts. V and J are TRBV6-5 and TRBJ1-1; D not resolved. The germline V gene has CDR1 MNHEY and CDR2 SVGAGI. Trimming removed 2 bases from V and 1 base from J, with 11 bases in between. The CDR3 sequence is 15 residues long. The CDR3 loop reads CASSYVGEGNTEAFF. DNA of the CDR3: TGTGCCAGCAGTTACGTCGGGGAGGGGAACACTGAAGCTTTCTTT.

The count of this clone is one. This rearrangement joins TRBV5-1 to TRBJ1-2, with D maybe TRBD1 (6 bases). The germline CDR1 and CDR2 sequences are SGHRS and YFSETQ. V was clipped by 4 bases and J by 1 base, with 8 bases between them. The CDR3 has 13 residues. The CDR3 DNA follows: TGCGCCAGCAGCCCGGACAGTAACTATGGCTACACCTTC. Translating it yields CASSPDSNYGYTF.

V and J are TRBV5-5 and TRBJ2-5; 15 bases map to TRBD2. The germline CDR1 and CDR2 sequences are SGHKS and YYEKEE (reference sequence). Trimming cost V 4 bases and J 5 bases; bases outside gene matches: 9. The CDR3 has 17 residues. CDR3: CASSKGTSGGSSETQYF. In nucleotides, the CDR3 is TGTGCCAGCAGCAAGGGGACTAGCGGGGGGAGTTCTGAGACCCAGTACTTC.

This clone was observed a handful of times. V is TRBV4-2 and J is TRBJ2-3; perhaps TRBD1 as D (6 bases). The CDR3 is made up of 17 amino acids. V was pared by 0 bases and J by 0 bases, with 13 bases between. Germline V gene lookup returns CDR1 LGHNA and CDR2 YNFKEQ. CDR3: CASSQDQGRTSTDTQYF. Here the CDR3 DNA reads TGTGCCAGCAGCCAAGATCAGGGGCGGACTAGCACAGATACGCAGTATTTT.

The genes are TRBV28 and TRBJ2-5; 7 nucleotides match TRBD2. The J call is doubtful: the DNA matches TRBJ2-7 better. Looked up from germline, CDR1 is MDHEN and CDR2 is SYDVKM. The CDR3 length is 14 residues. CDR3 DNA: TGTGCCAGCAGTTGGGCGGGGGAAAACTACGAGCAGTACTTC. Residues: CASSWAGENYEQYF.

The chain combines TRBV9 with TRBJ2-1; possibly TRBD1 for D (6 bases). The V end lost 3 bases, the J end lost 0 bases, and 10 bases lay between the germline ends. CDR3 length equals 15 residues. Germline assignment: CDR1 SGDLS and CDR2 YYNGEE. The CDR3 here is CASSEQGSSYNEQFF. The CDR3 coding sequence is TGTGCCAGCAGCGAACAGGGCAGCTCCTACAATGAGCAGTTCTTC.

This chain joins TRBV27 and TRBJ1-2, with 7 nucleotides matching TRBD1. CDR3 length: 13 amino acids. Germline V gene sequence: CDR1 MNHEY, CDR2 SMNVEV (reference sequence). The junction had 2 bases not matched to a gene; V was cut back by 3 bases and J by 4 bases. The CDR3 DNA sequence: TGTGCCAGCAGTTTGGGACAGAGCTATGGCTACACCTTC. Its translation is CASSLGQSYGYTF.

This chain's CDR3 is CASSLVAQGGYEQYF. CDR3 nucleotide sequence: TGTGCCAGCAGCTTAGTGGCTCAGGGGGGCTACGAGCAGTACTTC. The chain uses TRBV11-2 and TRBJ2-7; tentative D call: TRBD1 (7 bases). Germline V gene data show CDR1 as SGHAT and CDR2 as FQNNGV. The CDR3 spans 15 residues. V was cut by 1 base and J by 3 bases, with 13 bases left in between.

The chain has TRBV7-9 and TRBJ1-2, with TRBD1 as a possible D gene (5 bases). Looked up from germline, CDR1 is SEHNR and CDR2 is FQNEAQ (reference sequence). The V gene lost 1 base and the J gene lost 4 bases, with 13 bases spanning the gap. CDR3 length: 15 residues. DNA for the CDR3: TGTGCCAGCAGCTTAGAGACCCAGGGCTTCTATGGCTACACCTTC. This encodes CASSLETQGFYGYTF.

The V call is TRBV29-1, the J call TRBJ1-4; possible D gene TRBD1, 6 bases. The CDR3 has 12 residues. The V end was cut by 1 base, the J end by 6 bases, with 6 bases between. The germline V gene has CDR1 SQVTM and CDR2 ANQGSEA. Here the CDR3 DNA reads TGCAGCGTTGAAGGGACAGATGAAAAACTGTTTTTT. Its protein is CSVEGTDEKLFF.

V and J are TRBV5-8 and TRBJ2-2; a possible D gene is TRBD2 (6 bases). There are 14 residues in the CDR3. Germline V gene data show CDR1 as SGHTS and CDR2 as YDEGEE. Trimming stripped 4 bases from V and 4 bases from J, with 11 bases between. CDR3 nucleotides: TGTGCCAGCAGCCTTCTCGGGGGCACCGGGGAGCTGTTTTTT. Encoded protein: CASSLLGGTGELFF.